This T cell receptor (beta chain) was captured by sequencing in a study of PD-L1 blockade in urothelial cancer. Background on the study: Male patients with bladder-origin urothelial cancer numbered twenty-five of 29. Study patients had been treated with 0 to 3 previous chemotherapy regimens. The median number of T cells present in blood samples was some 140,000.

Germline-derived CDR1 and CDR2 are SGHNT and YENEEA. The CDR3 length is 17 residues. J gave up 1 base and V 0 bases, and 8 bases lay outside the gene matches. The sample's time point: peripheral blood 6 weeks after treatment start. Synthetic TCR analog templates were spiked into each PCR. The assay was immunoSEQ multiplex PCR, and TCRdb's table has in-frame clones only and misses some. The profile shows 50,000 or so clones, around 86% of them singletons. V is TRBV11-3 and J is TRBJ1-2; TRBD1 aligns across 7 bases. The receptor was derived from a man between 60 and 70 years old with urothelial cancer. The starting material was PBMCs, obtained around atezolizumab (anti-PD-L1) treatment. The CDR3 sequence: CASSLEQRTGGNYGYTF. The CDR3 DNA follows: TGTGCCAGCAGCTTAGAGCAACGGACAGGTGGTAACTATGGCTACACCTTC.